This T cell receptor beta chain was documented in a study of breast tumors, draining lymph nodes, adjacent tissues (dated by TCRdb to the mid-2010s). Describing the broader study: In breast cancer patients, the study compared the TCR beta repertoires of tumor, adjacent nontumor tissue and axillary lymph nodes. In human breast cancer, the study set out to assess how tumor, surrounding tissue and draining lymph node repertoires relate to one another and whether T cells might be exchanged between them.

Measured from the cysteine to the phenylalanine, the CDR3 is 12 residues long. Only CDR3 DNA is held: 36 bases, read in frame from base 1. The germline V gene (reference sequence) provides CDR1 DFQATT and CDR2 SNEGSKA. Relative to germline, V is 0 bases shorter and J is 4 bases shorter, with 5 bases between their ends. Regarding this clonotype: This receptor's antigen is unknown. Base qualities are not at hand, and no much larger clone is one base apart.

Lymph node samples were obtained from the axillary draining lymph nodes of breast cancer patients. Study-wide conclusions, independent of this receptor: In luminal-like breast cancer, tumor and nontumor tissue repertoires resembled each other significantly more than in basal-like breast cancer. Rather than being directly demonstrated, the conclusion that tumor T cells originate in lymph nodes was presented as consistent with a hypothesis. The data were considered consistent with the idea that most tumor T cells come from the lymph node and then expand in tumor tissue. Tumors showed preferential V and J gene usage, and their T-cell repertoire diversity fell below that of lymph nodes yet above that of nontumor tissue.

Sequencing was carried out with an Illumina HiSeq 2000. TCR beta chain libraries were generated through multiplex PCR amplification. The amplified TCR beta chain products were analyzed by high-throughput sequencing. Starting from the raw public reads, TCRdb applied fastp trimming at Q25, assembled clones with MiXCR and retained in-frame beta chains. Here each entry gathers all rows of one CDR3 protein and keeps the most common genes and DNA. Recorded for this sample are 180,000 or so distinct CDR3 sequences; about 32% of them occurred a single time. The ten top clones hold approximately 4.5% of the sample.

The rearranged segments are TRBV20-1 and TRBJ2-3; a confident D gene designation cannot be given. Specimen: axillary lymph node tissue. This sequence was found in a female donor with breast cancer. Some clones in this sample may be carry-over from other donors' samples. The CDR3: CSAREQADTQYF. At the DNA level, the sequence is TGCAGTGCTAGAGAGCAGGCAGATACGCAGTATTTT.